The clone carrying this T cell receptor (beta chain) was picked up many times. Per the germline V gene, CDR1 is SEHNR and CDR2 is FQNEAQ (reference sequence). The CDR3 is made up of 14 amino acids. The V end lost 6 bases, the J end lost 5 bases, and 16 bases lay between the germline ends. Constant-segment primers and 5'RACE yielded cDNA libraries for TCR alpha and TCR beta, each carrying sample barcodes and UMIs. TCRdb reprocessed the 5' RACE reads with MiXCR, giving one entry per CDR3 protein. The data show approximately 570,000 distinct CDR3 sequences, more than 15% seen once. This sample stems from a study of T-cell memory formation after mild COVID-19.

This chain connects TRBV7-9 to TRBJ2-5; D may match TRBD1 or TRBD2 (5 bases each). Sequencing used PBMCs or a T cell subset sorted from them (not recorded which). This TCR was recovered from an adult woman who had mild COVID-19 (a few samples of this study predate the infection). Cell type and time point are not known. CDR3 DNA: TGTGCCAGCAGAGCTCGGGAAGGGGAGGAGACCCAGTACTTC. Residues: CASRAREGEETQYF.